These 20 T cell receptor beta chains came from one sample sequenced in a study of OX40 agonist ivuxolimab in advanced cancers. Libraries were prepared by immunoSEQ multiplex PCR; TCRdb keeps only in-frame clonotypes and omits some of them. This table holds tens of thousands of clones, 86% found once. The source material was CD4+ or CD8+ T cells sorted from blood, sampled in a trial of the OX40 agonist ivuxolimab. These receptors all come from an adult with an advanced solid tumor such as melanoma, head and neck, liver or kidney cancer.

V usage is TRBV9 and J usage is TRBJ1-4; unclear D gene. The V gene lost 4 bases and the J gene lost 2 bases, with 6 bases spanning the gap. The length of the CDR3 is 13 residues. CDR1 and CDR2 (germline): SGDLS, YYNGEE. CDR3 residues: CASSSPTNEKLFF. CDR3 DNA sequence: TGTGCCAGCAGCTCCCCCACTAATGAAAAACTGTTTTTT. The complete variable domain, with remaining parts taken from reference TRBV9 and TRBJ1-4, reads DSGVTQTPKHLITATGQRVTLRCSPRSGDLSVYWYQQSLDQGLQFLIQYYNGEERAKGNILERFSAQQFPDLHSELNLSSLELGDSALYFCASSSPTNEKLFFGSGTQLSVL.

The V call is TRBV6-5, the J call TRBJ2-5; D ambiguous. V was cut by 7 bases and J by 9 bases, with 12 bases left in between. The CDR3 is 11 residues long. The germline V gene encodes CDR1 MNHEY and CDR2 SVGAGI. CDR3 sequence reads: CASNRVEAQYF. The DNA for the CDR3 is TGTGCCAGCAACCGGGTTGAGGCCCAGTACTTC.

The CDR3 DNA reads as TGTGCCAGCAGCTTAAACGGAAGGAACACTGAAGCTTTCTTT. It codes for CASSLNGRNTEAFF. This chain links TRBV13 with TRBJ1-1; D uncertain. The CDR3 is made up of 14 amino acids. From germline, CDR1 is PRHDT and CDR2 FYEKMQ (reference sequence). V was trimmed by 2 bases and J by 1 base, leaving 8 bases between them.

This sequence joins TRBV4-3 and TRBJ2-7, with D perhaps given as TRBD1 or TRBD2 (6 bases each). Per germline, CDR1 LGHNA and CDR2 YSLEER. This CDR3 contains 14 residues. V lost 0 bases, J lost 3 bases, and 9 bases lay in between. The chain's CDR3 is CASSQEGGNYEQYF. The CDR3 nucleotides are TGCGCCAGCAGCCAAGAAGGGGGGAACTACGAGCAGTACTTC.

The V gene is TRBV7-9, the J gene TRBJ2-3, with TRBD1 matching 7 bases. This CDR3 is built from 14 residues. Germline trimming cut 3 bases from V and 4 bases from J; bases unmatched to any gene: 4. Germline values: CDR1 SEHNR, CDR2 FQNEAQ (reference sequence). CDR3 bases: TGTGCCAGCAGCTTCAGGGGGTTCGCAGATACGCAGTATTTT. Protein: CASSFRGFADTQYF.

This chain links TRBV9 with TRBJ2-5, with D unresolved. Trimming cost V 0 bases and J 4 bases, with 10 bases left between them. Germline V CDR1 and CDR2: SGDLS, YYNGEE. CDR3 length: 14 amino acids. The CDR3 here is CASSVEGHPETQYF. CDR3 sequence (DNA): TGTGCCAGCAGCGTAGAGGGCCACCCAGAGACCCAGTACTTC.

V and J are TRBV28 and TRBJ1-2; 9 positions match TRBD1. V dropped 8 bases and J dropped 4; count of bases not matched to a gene: 5. The CDR3 has 13 residues. The V gene's germline CDR1 is MDHEN and CDR2 SYDVKM. This chain's CDR3 is CASQGGQGYGYTF. DNA for the CDR3: TGTGCCAGCCAGGGGGGACAGGGCTATGGCTACACCTTC.

The V and J genes are TRBV27 and TRBJ1-1; 7 nucleotides line up with TRBD1. CDR3 length equals 12 residues. V dropped 6 bases and J dropped 4; count of bases not matched to a gene: 2. Germline CDR1 is MNHEY and CDR2 is SMNVEV (reference sequence). As DNA, the CDR3 is TGTGCCAGCAGGGCAGGGGGCACTGAAGCTTTCTTT. Translation: CASRAGGTEAFF.

This clone has only one observation. The genes are TRBV6-5 and TRBJ1-1; D is ambiguous. Trimming pared 0 bases from V and 1 base from J, leaving 9 bases between. This CDR3 spans 15 amino acids. Germline CDR1 and CDR2: MNHEY and SVGAGI. This CDR3 reads CASSYSIAGNTEAFF. The CDR3 DNA reads as TGTGCCAGCAGTTACTCAATCGCGGGGAACACTGAAGCTTTCTTT.

The CDR3 here is CASSLFHRGLDYGYTF. CDR3 bases: TGTGCCAGCTCACTATTTCACAGGGGGCTGGACTATGGCTACACCTTC. V is TRBV18 and J is TRBJ1-2; 9 bases match TRBD1. V lost 4 bases, J lost 3 bases, and 9 bases stayed unmatched. The CDR3 consists of 16 residues. CDR1 and CDR2 from the germline V gene are KGHSH and LQKENI.

V gene TRBV25-1 combines with J gene TRBJ2-5; 8 nucleotides line up with TRBD1. The CDR3 sequence is 16 residues long. Germline lookup yields CDR1 MGHDK and CDR2 SYGVNS. Germline trimming cut 5 bases from V and 2 bases from J; bases unmatched to any gene: 10. CDR3 loop: CASSPPDREWQETQYF. CDR3 DNA sequence: TGTGCCAGCAGTCCTCCGGACAGGGAGTGGCAAGAGACCCAGTACTTC.

V gene TRBV5-4 combines with J gene TRBJ2-2, with D maybe TRBD2 (7 bases). Trimming removed 4 bases from V and 9 bases from J, with 16 bases in between. Germline V lookup: CDR1 SGHNT, CDR2 YYREEE (reference sequence). The CDR3 loop spans 14 amino acids. Here the CDR3 reads CASSDGGAARELFF. As DNA, the CDR3 is TGTGCCAGCAGCGATGGGGGGGCCGCTAGGGAGCTGTTTTTT.

The rearrangement links TRBV4-1 to TRBJ2-7, with 10 bases aligning to TRBD1. Per the germline V gene, CDR1 is MGHRA and CDR2 is YSYEKL. The ends lost 0 bases at V and 3 bases at J; junction bases unmatched: 5. The CDR3 has 16 residues. The CDR3: CASSQDHRTGGYEQYF. The CDR3 DNA reads TGCGCCAGCAGCCAAGATCACCGGACAGGGGGCTACGAGCAGTACTTC.

V and J are TRBV7-9 and TRBJ2-6; no firm D call. Trimming took off 8 bases at V and 5 bases at J, with 25 bases between the two ends. In germline, CDR1 is SEHNR, CDR2 FQNEAQ (reference sequence). CDR3 length equals 18 residues. The CDR3 here is CASDGVNSSRVWANVLTF. In nucleotides, the CDR3 is TGTGCCAGCGATGGGGTGAACTCAAGTCGAGTTTGGGCCAACGTCCTGACTTTC. Full variable domain (remainder filled in from reference TRBV7-9 and TRBJ2-6): DTGVSQNPRHKITKRGQNVTFRCDPISEHNRLYWYRQTLGQGPEFLTYFQNEAQLEKSRLLSDRFSAERPKGSFSTLEIQRTEQGDSAMYLCASDGVNSSRVWANVLTFGAGSRLTVL.

This sequence joins TRBV7-3 and TRBJ2-3; D gene unclear. The CDR3 covers 13 residues. CDR1 is SGHTA and CDR2 is FQGTGA in the germline V gene. The V and J ends lost 2 bases and 0 bases respectively, with 3 bases between them. The CDR3 spells CASSLESTDTQYF. The DNA of the CDR3 is TGTGCCAGCAGCTTAGAGAGCACAGATACGCAGTATTTT.

The genes are TRBV27 and TRBJ2-7, with a tentative D call TRBD2 (6 bases). Germline CDR1 MNHEY, CDR2 SMNVEV (reference sequence). This CDR3 contains 12 residues. Trimming took off 6 bases at V and 3 bases at J, with 9 bases between the two ends. Here the CDR3 reads CASSKGLYEQYF. The DNA for the CDR3 is TGTGCCAGCAGCAAGGGACTCTACGAGCAGTACTTC.

This chain uses TRBV12-5 with TRBJ1-1; the D gene is possibly TRBD1 (6 bases). V was pared by 7 bases and J by 0 bases, with 15 bases between. The CDR3 sequence is 15 residues long. Germline V gives CDR1 LGHNT, CDR2 FRNRAP. The DNA for the CDR3 is TGTGCTAGTGTACTGGAGGGGGATCTGAACACTGAAGCTTTCTTT. Amino acids: CASVLEGDLNTEAFF.

The gene calls are TRBV7-9 and TRBJ2-1; TRBD1 aligns across 7 bases. J gave up 7 bases and V 3 bases, and 6 bases lay outside the gene matches. CDR3 length equals 14 residues. Germline loops: CDR1 SEHNR, CDR2 FQNEAQ (reference sequence). CDR3 loop: CASSFRDSGNEQFF. In DNA form, the CDR3 reads TGTGCCAGCAGCTTCCGGGACAGCGGAAATGAGCAGTTCTTC.

This chain links TRBV7-3 with TRBJ2-5, with a weak D call TRBD2 (6 bases). This CDR3 is 16 amino acids long. Germline V gives CDR1 SGHTA, CDR2 FQGTGA. Deletions cut 3 bases from V and 4 bases from J, with 18 bases between. CDR3 loop: CASSLGIGGRGETQYF. In DNA, the CDR3 is TGTGCCAGCAGCTTGGGCATCGGAGGGCGTGGAGAGACCCAGTACTTC.

The DNA for the CDR3 is TGTGCCAGCAGCTCAGCGGGGGCCAGCTCCTACGAGCAGTACTTC. It translates to CASSSAGASSYEQYF. This chain uses TRBV7-8 with TRBJ2-7; 8 nucleotides agree with TRBD2. Germline V gives CDR1 SGHVS, CDR2 FQNEAQ. The CDR3 totals 15 residues. Losses at the gene ends were 4 bases for V and 0 bases for J; bases not matched to a gene: 5. Drawing the rest from reference TRBV7-8 and TRBJ2-7, the complete variable domain is GAGVSQSPRYKVAKRGQDVALRCDPISGHVSLFWYQQALGQGPEFLTYFQNEAQLDKSGLPSDRFFAERPEGSVSTLKIQRTQQEDSAVYLCASSSAGASSYEQYFGPGTRLTVT.